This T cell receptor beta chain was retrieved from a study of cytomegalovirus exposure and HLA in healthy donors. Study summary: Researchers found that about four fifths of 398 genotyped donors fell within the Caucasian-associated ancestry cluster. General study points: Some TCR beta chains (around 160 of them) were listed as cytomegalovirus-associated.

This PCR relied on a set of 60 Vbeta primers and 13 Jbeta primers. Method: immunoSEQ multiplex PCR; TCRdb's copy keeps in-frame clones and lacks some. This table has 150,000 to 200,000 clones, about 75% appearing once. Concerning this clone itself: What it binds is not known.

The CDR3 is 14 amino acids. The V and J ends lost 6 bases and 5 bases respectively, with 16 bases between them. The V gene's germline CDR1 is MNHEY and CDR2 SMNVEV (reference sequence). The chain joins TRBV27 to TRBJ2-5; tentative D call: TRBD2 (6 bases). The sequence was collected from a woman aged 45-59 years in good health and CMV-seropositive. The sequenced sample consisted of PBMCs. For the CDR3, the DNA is TGTGCCAGCAGCCGGGCAGCGGGTCGGGAGACCCAGTACTTC. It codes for CASSRAAGRETQYF.